The rows below give T cell receptor beta chains drawn from one sample of a study of blood T cell repertoires in COVID-19. The protocol was immunoSEQ multiplex PCR, while the TCRdb copy is restricted to in-frame clones and leaves out a portion. The sample records tens of thousands of clones, 70% to 90% being singletons. The source material was peripheral blood. Source of these receptors: a man in his sixties with acute or convalescent COVID-19. The CDR3 runs from the conserved cysteine through the conserved F or W. A D gene is named only where the DNA matches it firmly. Clone size is not always given. Where it is, it says once, few, many or a class for expanded clones.

d_call: -; j_call: TRBJ1-1; v_call: TRBV6-6; clone_size: -; cdr3_aa: CASSYPEMNTEAFF; cdr3_nt: TGTGCCAGCAGTTACCCGGAGATGAACACTGAAGCTTTCTTT
d_call: TRBD1; j_call: TRBJ1-2; v_call: TRBV18; clone_size: -; cdr3_aa: CASSPGTGANYGYTF; cdr3_nt: TGTGCCAGCTCACCGGGGACAGGCGCCAACTATGGCTACACCTTC
d_call: -; j_call: TRBJ2-7; v_call: TRBV27; clone_size: -; cdr3_aa: CASGRYEQYF; cdr3_nt: TGTGCCAGCGGGAGGTACGAGCAGTACTTC
d_call: TRBD1; j_call: TRBJ1-1; v_call: TRBV10-3; clone_size: -; cdr3_aa: CAISAQGGGAEAFF; cdr3_nt: TGTGCCATCAGTGCACAGGGGGGTGGGGCTGAAGCTTTCTTT
d_call: -; j_call: TRBJ1-1; v_call: TRBV19; clone_size: -; cdr3_aa: CASTLQVGTEAFF; cdr3_nt: TGTGCCAGTACCCTACAGGTGGGCACTGAAGCTTTCTTT
d_call: -; j_call: TRBJ1-1; v_call: TRBV25-1; clone_size: few; cdr3_aa: CASSEYTVDTEAFF; cdr3_nt: TGTGCCAGCAGTGAATATACGGTGGACACTGAAGCTTTCTTT
d_call: -; j_call: TRBJ1-5; v_call: TRBV9; clone_size: once; cdr3_aa: CASSPRSGGPQHF; cdr3_nt: TGTGCCAGCAGCCCCCGGTCCGGCGGGCCCCAGCATTTT
d_call: -; j_call: TRBJ2-2; v_call: TRBV27; clone_size: -; cdr3_aa: CASSFKALQVTGELFF; cdr3_nt: TGTGCCAGCAGTTTTAAGGCCTTACAGGTCACCGGGGAGCTGTTTTTT
d_call: TRBD1; j_call: TRBJ2-1; v_call: TRBV7-9; clone_size: -; cdr3_aa: CASSPDRRYNEQFF; cdr3_nt: TGTGCCAGCAGCCCGGACAGGCGTTACAATGAGCAGTTCTTC
d_call: -; j_call: TRBJ1-3; v_call: TRBV7-8; clone_size: few; cdr3_aa: CASSLAAGSGNTIYF; cdr3_nt: TGTGCCAGCAGCTTAGCGGCAGGGTCCGGAAACACCATATATTTT
d_call: -; j_call: TRBJ2-5; v_call: TRBV27; clone_size: -; cdr3_aa: CASNTAGAGALMGTQYF; cdr3_nt: TGTGCCAGCAACACTGCGGGCGCGGGGGCCTTAATGGGGACCCAGTACTTC